This T cell receptor (beta chain) was identified during a study of blood T cell repertoires in COVID-19. Authors' processing steps: From reference gene primer amplification, estimates of nucleated cell counts were derived. The data were produced by immunoSEQ multiplex PCR, yet TCRdb's version contains in-frame clones alone and is incomplete. That table gives V, J and clone size, and the DNA gave D and trimming. The sample yields 180,000 or so clones, 80% seen once. This clone was picked up a small number of times. The junction had 6 bases not matched to a gene; V was cut back by 4 bases and J by 3 bases. Germline V gene sequence: CDR1 MNHEY, CDR2 SVGAGI. The CDR3 has 15 residues.

The receptor's source is a man between 60 and 70 years old who had been exposed to COVID-19. The chain uses TRBV6-5 and TRBJ2-7; 10 nucleotides line up with TRBD2. Input material: PBMCs or T cells enriched from blood (not recorded which). CDR3 protein: CASSSPGLASYEQYF. The CDR3 DNA sequence: TGTGCCAGCAGTTCACCGGGACTAGCGAGCTACGAGCAGTACTTC.